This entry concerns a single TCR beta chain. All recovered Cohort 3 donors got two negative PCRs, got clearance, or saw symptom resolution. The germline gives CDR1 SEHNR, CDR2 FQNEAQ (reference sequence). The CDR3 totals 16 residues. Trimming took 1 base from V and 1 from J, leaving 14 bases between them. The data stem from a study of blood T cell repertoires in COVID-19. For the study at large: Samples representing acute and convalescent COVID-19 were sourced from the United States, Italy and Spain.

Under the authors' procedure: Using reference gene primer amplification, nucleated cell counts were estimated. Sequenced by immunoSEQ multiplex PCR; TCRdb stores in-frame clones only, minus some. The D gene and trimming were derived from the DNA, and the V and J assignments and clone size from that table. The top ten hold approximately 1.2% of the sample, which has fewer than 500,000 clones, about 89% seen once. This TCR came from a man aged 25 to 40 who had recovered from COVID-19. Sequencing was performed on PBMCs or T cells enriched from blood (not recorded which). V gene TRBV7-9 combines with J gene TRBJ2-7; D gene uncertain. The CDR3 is CASSLGLMGASYEQYF. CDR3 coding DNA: TGTGCCAGCAGCTTAGGCTTAATGGGCGCATCCTACGAGCAGTACTTC.